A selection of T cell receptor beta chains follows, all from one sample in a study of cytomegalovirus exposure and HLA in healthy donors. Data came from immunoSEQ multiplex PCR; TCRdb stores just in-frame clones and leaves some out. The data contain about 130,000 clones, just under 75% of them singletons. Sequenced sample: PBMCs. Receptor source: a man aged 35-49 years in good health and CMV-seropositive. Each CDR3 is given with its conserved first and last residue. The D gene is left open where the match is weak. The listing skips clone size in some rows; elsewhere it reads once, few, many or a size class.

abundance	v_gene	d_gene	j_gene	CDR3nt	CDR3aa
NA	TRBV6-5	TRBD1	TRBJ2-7	TGTGCCAGCAAACTTGGGACAGACTTCTACGAGCAGTACTTC	CASKLGTDFYEQYF
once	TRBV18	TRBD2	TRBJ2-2	TGTGCCAGCTCACCATTTCTAGCGGGGACGAACACCGGGGAGCTGTTTTTT	CASSPFLAGTNTGELFF
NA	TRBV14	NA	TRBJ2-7	TGTGCCAGCAGCCCCGCCGGAGGGGGCCCCGAGCAGTACTTC	CASSPAGGGPEQYF
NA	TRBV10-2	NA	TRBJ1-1	TGCGCCAGCAGTGTTCCGGGTTTGAACACTGAAGCTTTCTTT	CASSVPGLNTEAFF
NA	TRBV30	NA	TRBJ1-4	TGTGCCTGGAGTGTTTTAGGGGGTAGTAATGAAAAACTGTTTTTT	CAWSVLGGSNEKLFF
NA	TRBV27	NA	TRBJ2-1	TGTGCCAGCATTCCTAGGGGACATCTGAGGATGGATGAGCAGTTCTTC	CASIPRGHLRMDEQFF
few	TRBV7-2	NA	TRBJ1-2	TGTGCCAGCAGCTATACAGGAAACTATGGCTACACCTTC	CASSYTGNYGYTF
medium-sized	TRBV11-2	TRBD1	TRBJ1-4	TGTGCCAGCAGTCCCGGGACAGGCAAAGGGGAAAAACTGTTTTTT	CASSPGTGKGEKLFF
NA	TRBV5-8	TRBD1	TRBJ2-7	TGTGCCAGCAGCTTAACCAGGGACAGGAGCGAGCAGTACTTC	CASSLTRDRSEQYF
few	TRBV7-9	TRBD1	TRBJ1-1	TGTGCCAGCACCCGGACAGGCGGGAACACTGAAGCTTTCTTT	CASTRTGGNTEAFF
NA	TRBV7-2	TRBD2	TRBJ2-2	TGTGCCAGCAACGGGGGACTAGCTCGGACCGGGGAGCTGTTTTTT	CASNGGLARTGELFF
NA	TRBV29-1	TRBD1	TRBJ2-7	TGCAGCGGGGGACAGGGAAGAGGCGAGCAGTACTTC	CSGGQGRGEQYF
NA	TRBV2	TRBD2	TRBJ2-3	TGTGCCAGCAGGGAGCTAGCGGGGGTAAACACAGATACGCAGTATTTT	CASRELAGVNTDTQYF
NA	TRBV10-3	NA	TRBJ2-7	TGTGCCATCAGTAGTACAGGGTCGTCCTACGAGCAGTACTTC	CAISSTGSSYEQYF
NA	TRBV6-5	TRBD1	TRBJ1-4	TGTGCCAGCAGCCAGGGGGGCGTAGGTGAAAAACTGTTTTTT	CASSQGGVGEKLFF
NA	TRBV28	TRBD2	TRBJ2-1	TGTGCCAGCAGTTTAGGCGGGAGGTTGGTGTTCTTC	CASSLGGRLVFF
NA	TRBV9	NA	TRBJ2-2	TGTGCCAGCAGCGTAGCATCAGGGGTAAACACCGGGGAGCTGTTTTTT	CASSVASGVNTGELFF
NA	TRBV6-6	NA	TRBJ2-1	TGTGCCAGCAGAGAGCGTACCTACAATGAGCAGTTCTTC	CASRERTYNEQFF
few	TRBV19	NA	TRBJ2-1	TGTGCCAGTAGTATAGTAGGGGGGGTTGCGTTCTTC	CASSIVGGVAFF
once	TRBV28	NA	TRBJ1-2	TGTGCCAGCAGACCTTCCAGGGGAATGAGAGGCTACACCTTC	CASRPSRGMRGYTF
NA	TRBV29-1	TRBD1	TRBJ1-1	TGCAGCGTCGCCGGGACAGGGTTCACTGAAGCTTTCTTT	CSVAGTGFTEAFF
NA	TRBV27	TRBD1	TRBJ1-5	TGTGCCAGCAGTGATAGGGGGCGCGGTCAGCCCCAGCATTTT	CASSDRGRGQPQHF
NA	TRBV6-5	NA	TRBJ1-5	TGTGCCACGGGCCAGGAGGGCAATCAGCCCCAGCATTTT	CATGQEGNQPQHF